The 27 T cell receptor beta chains below were found in one sample sequenced in a study of OX40 agonist ivuxolimab in advanced cancers. This table comes from immunoSEQ multiplex PCR, and its TCRdb copy is limited to in-frame clones, with some not included. The profile shows tens of thousands of clones, 87% of them singletons. This material consisted of CD4+ or CD8+ T cells sorted from blood, taken in a trial of the OX40 agonist ivuxolimab. These TCRs come from an adult with an advanced solid tumor such as melanoma, head and neck, liver or kidney cancer.

The rearrangement links TRBV14 to TRBJ2-4; D is unresolved. Germline V lookup: CDR1 SGHDN, CDR2 FVKESK. The CDR3 loop spans 15 amino acids. The V end was cut by 2 bases, the J end by 0 bases, with 8 bases between. The CDR3 spells CASSQQLLAKNIQYF. CDR3 DNA sequence: TGTGCCAGCAGCCAACAGTTGCTAGCCAAAAACATTCAGTACTTC.

This chain joins TRBV12-5 and TRBJ2-1; tentatively, D is TRBD1 or TRBD2 (6 bases each). The CDR3 has 16 residues. The V gene lost 7 bases and the J gene lost 6 bases, with 22 bases spanning the gap. CDR1 is LGHNT and CDR2 is FRNRAP in the germline V gene. CDR3 nucleotides: TGTGCTAGTGCTTACCTTGGAGGGGGTAGGGGCAATGAGCAGTTCTTC. Amino acids: CASAYLGGGRGNEQFF.

V is TRBV18 and J is TRBJ1-1; D call uncertain. The germline CDR1 and CDR2 sequences are KGHSH and LQKENI. The ends were cut back, 6 bases at V and 3 bases at J, with 5 bases in the middle. This CDR3 contains 11 residues. The CDR3 region is CASSEHTEAFF. DNA for the CDR3: TGTGCCAGCTCGGAACACACTGAAGCTTTCTTT.

This sequence joins TRBV7-7 and TRBJ2-3; D unclear. The CDR3 spans 15 residues. CDR1 is SSHAT, CDR2 FNYEAQ, per germline (reference sequence). Trimming took off 5 bases at V and 0 bases at J, with 12 bases between the two ends. The CDR3 nucleotides are TGTGCCAGCAGCCCCGCCGGATCTAGCACAGATACGCAGTATTTT. Its protein is CASSPAGSSTDTQYF.

The rearrangement links TRBV25-1 to TRBJ1-3; D is undetermined. CDR3 length equals 13 residues. The germline V gene encodes CDR1 MGHDK and CDR2 SYGVNS. The V gene lost 5 bases and the J gene lost 7 bases, with 12 bases spanning the gap. The CDR3 is CASSRPGSNTIYF. CDR3 bases: TGTGCCAGCAGTCGGCCAGGCAGTAACACCATATATTTT.

This chain uses TRBV19 with TRBJ2-4; 7 bases line up with TRBD1. The junction had 5 bases not matched to a gene; V was cut back by 4 bases and J by 2 bases. The CDR3 contains 15 residues. Germline-derived CDR1 and CDR2 are LNHDA and SQIVND (reference sequence). This chain's CDR3 is CASSNSRGPKNIQYF. Written as DNA, the CDR3 is TGTGCCAGTAGTAACTCTAGGGGGCCCAAAAACATTCAGTACTTC.

This chain links TRBV6-6 with TRBJ1-3; D is uncertain. CDR3 length: 11 residues. Trimming stripped 6 bases from V and 3 bases from J, with 3 bases between. The germline V gene encodes CDR1 MNHNY and CDR2 SVGAGI (reference sequence). The CDR3 reads CASRIGNTIYF. CDR3 nucleotides: TGTGCCAGCAGAATTGGAAACACCATATATTTT.

V gene TRBV27 combines with J gene TRBJ2-7; 8 nucleotides align to TRBD2. The V gene end was trimmed by 3 bases and the J gene end by 2 bases; junction bases not matched to a gene: 3. CDR3 length: 14 amino acids. CDR1 MNHEY and CDR2 SMNVEV come from the germline V gene (reference sequence). For the CDR3, the DNA is TGTGCCAGCAGTTTCCGGGAGGGTACCTACGAGCAGTACTTC. It is translated as CASSFREGTYEQYF.

The chain carries TRBV5-8 and TRBJ2-7; D remains unclear. V was clipped by 2 bases and J by 6 bases, with 12 bases between them. The germline V gene has CDR1 SGHTS and CDR2 YDEGEE. The CDR3 has 13 residues. This chain's CDR3 is CASSLIPLVEQYF. CDR3 DNA sequence: TGTGCCAGCAGCTTAATCCCCTTGGTCGAGCAGTACTTC. The full variable domain, with the rest looked up from reference TRBV5-8 and TRBJ2-7, is EAGVTQSPTHLIKTRGQQATLRCSPISGHTSVYWYQQALGLGLQFLLWYDEGEERNRGNFPPRFSGRQFPNYSSELNVNALELEDSALYLCASSLIPLVEQYFGPGTRLTVT.

The rearrangement joins TRBV7-9 to TRBJ2-1; TRBD2 matches 9 bases. This CDR3 has 15 residues. Germline assignment: CDR1 SEHNR and CDR2 FQNEAQ (reference sequence). Trimming removed 2 bases from V and 9 bases from J; junction bases left unmatched: 8. CDR3 DNA sequence: TGTGCCAGCAGCTTACTGGGACTAGCAGGTACTGAGCAGTTCTTC. This gives the protein CASSLLGLAGTEQFF.

The chain couples TRBV2 to TRBJ2-1; 11 bases map to TRBD2. Germline assignment: CDR1 SNHLY and CDR2 FYNNEI. This CDR3 spans 16 amino acids. V lost 4 bases and J lost 8; bases outside the gene matches: 10. The CDR3 loop is CASSGLTSGGYYEQFF. Here the CDR3 DNA reads TGTGCCAGCAGTGGACTTACTAGCGGGGGTTACTATGAGCAGTTCTTC.

This chain connects TRBV2 to TRBJ1-1; a weak D match, TRBD1 (6 bases). Germline assignment: CDR1 SNHLY and CDR2 FYNNEI. V was clipped by 7 bases and J by 4 bases, with 22 bases between them. This CDR3 contains 16 residues. The CDR3 loop is CASTRLPRQVSTEAFF. The CDR3 DNA follows: TGTGCCAGCACTCGACTCCCCAGACAGGTATCCACTGAAGCTTTCTTT.

This clone has only a few counts. The chain has TRBV5-6 and TRBJ2-7; D might be TRBD1 or TRBD2, each matching 5 bases. This CDR3 is 14 amino acids long. Trimming pared 1 base from V and 6 bases from J, leaving 14 bases between. Germline V gives CDR1 SGHDT, CDR2 YYEEEE. CDR3 sequence reads: CASSLKGDGGEQYF. Written as DNA, the CDR3 is TGTGCCAGCAGCTTGAAAGGGGATGGGGGCGAGCAGTACTTC.

This clone was seen more than once but under ten times. The chain combines TRBV18 with TRBJ2-4; no definite D call. V was clipped by 1 base and J by 9 bases, with 13 bases between them. The CDR3 is 14 amino acids. CDR1 is KGHSH, CDR2 LQKENI, per germline. The CDR3 region is CASSPLTRVGIQYF. DNA for the CDR3: TGTGCCAGCTCACCACTGACACGGGTAGGCATTCAGTACTTC.

About this clone: Other nucleotide sequences in the sample specify the same CDR3. V and J are TRBV5-4 and TRBJ2-3; no firm D call. Per the germline V gene, CDR1 is SGHNT and CDR2 is YYREEE (reference sequence). The CDR3 covers 13 residues. V lost 4 bases, J lost 0 bases, and 6 bases lay in between. The chain's CDR3 is CASSRDSTDTQYF. CDR3 bases: TGTGCCAGCAGCCGAGACAGCACAGATACGCAGTATTTT.

The gene calls are TRBV5-1 and TRBJ2-7, with no clear D. This CDR3 is 15 amino acids long. Trimming pared 4 bases from V and 6 bases from J, leaving 20 bases between. Per germline, CDR1 SGHRS and CDR2 YFSETQ. The CDR3 DNA sequence: TGCGCCAGCAGCCGTACCGCCTCGCGTACGGGCGAGCAGTACTTC. It specifies CASSRTASRTGEQYF.

The CDR3 DNA is TGTGCCAGTAGTATTGGAACACTCTACAATGAGCAGTTCTTC. It specifies CASSIGTLYNEQFF. This chain uses TRBV19 with TRBJ2-1, with no clear D. The V end was cut by 3 bases, the J end by 3 bases, with 9 bases between. This CDR3 is 14 amino acids long. Germline CDR1 LNHDA, CDR2 SQIVND (reference sequence).

The V call is TRBV18, the J call TRBJ1-1, with D possibly TRBD1 on 5 matching bases. The V gene lost 3 bases and the J gene lost 5 bases, with 13 bases spanning the gap. The CDR3 loop spans 14 amino acids. Germline loops: CDR1 KGHSH, CDR2 LQKENI. The CDR3 nucleotides are TGTGCCAGCTCACCGCAGGGTTGGGGAACTGAAGCTTTCTTT. Its translation: CASSPQGWGTEAFF. Full variable domain (outside the CDR3, taken from reference TRBV18 and TRBJ1-1): NAGVMQNPRHLVRRRGQEARLRCSPMKGHSHVYWYRQLPEEGLKFMVYLQKENIIDESGMPKERFSAEFPKEGPSILRIQQVVRGDSAAYFCASSPQGWGTEAFFGQGTRLTVV.

The chain employs TRBV30 and TRBJ1-4; D unresolved. Looked up from germline, CDR1 is GTSNPN and CDR2 is SVGIG (reference sequence). The CDR3 is 15 amino acids. Trimming left V 0 bases short and J 8 bases short, with 16 bases between. This CDR3 is CAWSVPPFHGEKLFF. CDR3 bases: TGTGCCTGGAGTGTACCGCCCTTTCACGGAGAAAAACTGTTTTTT.

The chain has TRBV5-5 and TRBJ2-7; D not certain. CDR3 length equals 12 residues. V dropped 2 bases and J dropped 3 bases, with 6 bases sitting between them. CDR1 is SGHKS and CDR2 is YYEKEE in the germline V gene (reference sequence). The CDR3 protein is CASSFDFYEQYF. The CDR3, as DNA: TGTGCCAGCAGCTTCGACTTCTACGAGCAGTACTTC.

This clone occurred a few times. The V and J genes are TRBV5-1 and TRBJ1-2; D might be TRBD1 (5 bases). This CDR3 has 14 residues. Germline V gives CDR1 SGHRS, CDR2 YFSETQ. Trimming removed 4 bases from V and 1 base from J, with 11 bases in between. The CDR3 region has the DNA TGCGCCAGCAGCCAACTTGACAGTAACTATGGCTACACCTTC. Translated: CASSQLDSNYGYTF.

The chain uses TRBV5-6 and TRBJ1-2; TRBD1 matches at 10 bases. V was clipped by 4 bases and J by 5 bases; unmatched bases: 5. CDR1 SGHDT and CDR2 YYEEEE come from the germline V gene. This CDR3 is 14 amino acids long. In nucleotides, the CDR3 is TGTGCCAGCAGCCCGCGGACAGGGGGGTATGGCTACACCTTC. It yields the protein CASSPRTGGYGYTF.

The CDR3 DNA sequence: TGTGCCAGCAGGAGTAGCGGGAGTGAGACCCAGTACTTC. Its translation is CASRSSGSETQYF. The V gene is TRBV7-9, the J gene TRBJ2-5; 9 nucleotides align to TRBD2. CDR3 length: 13 amino acids. Looked up from germline, CDR1 is SEHNR and CDR2 is FQNEAQ (reference sequence). J was trimmed by 5 bases and V by 6 bases; bases with no gene match: 4. Variable domain in full (rest from reference TRBV7-9 and TRBJ2-5): DTGVSQNPRHKITKRGQNVTFRCDPISEHNRLYWYRQTLGQGPEFLTYFQNEAQLEKSRLLSDRFSAERPKGSFSTLEIQRTEQGDSAMYLCASRSSGSETQYFGPGTRLLVL.

The rearrangement links TRBV4-2 to TRBJ2-1, with TRBD2 identical over 9 bases. This CDR3 has 17 residues. In germline, CDR1 is LGHNA, CDR2 YNFKEQ. V was pared by 1 base and J by 5 bases, with 9 bases of the junction left unmatched. This CDR3 is CASSQVGSGGQHNEQFF. The DNA for the CDR3 is TGTGCCAGCAGCCAAGTCGGTAGCGGGGGCCAACACAATGAGCAGTTCTTC.

The genes are TRBV6-1 and TRBJ2-7, with 8 nucleotides matching TRBD1. There are 15 residues in the CDR3. Germline CDR1 and CDR2: MNHNS and SASEGT. V trimming: 4 bases; J trimming: 1 base; junction bases outside the gene matches: 6. CDR3 nucleotide sequence: TGTGCCAGCAGTGGGGGACAGGTCCTTTCCTACGAGCAGTACTTC. This codes for CASSGGQVLSYEQYF.

The J gene is TRBJ2-1, the V gene TRBV2, with D unclear. V gave up 6 bases and J gave up 7 bases, with 13 bases separating them. The CDR3 sequence is 13 residues long. Germline V gives CDR1 SNHLY, CDR2 FYNNEI. CDR3 in DNA: TGTGCCAGCAGGGGCGGATTTGGTAATGAGCAGTTCTTC. It encodes CASRGGFGNEQFF.

This chain connects TRBV6-1 to TRBJ2-3, with TRBD2 matching over 11 bases. This CDR3 contains 15 residues. Germline loops: CDR1 MNHNS, CDR2 SASEGT. The V segment lost 5 bases and the J segment 6 bases; nucleotides outside the gene matches: 7. The CDR3 reads CASSSSGRAWDTQYF. CDR3 sequence (DNA): TGTGCCAGCAGTAGTAGCGGGAGGGCGTGGGATACGCAGTATTTT.